The 17 T cell receptor beta chains in this list originate from one sample, sequenced in a study of memory B cells and T cells in multiple sclerosis. Sequenced by immunoSEQ multiplex PCR; TCRdb stores in-frame clones only, minus some. The data contain about 15,000 clones, approximately 69% of them seen just once; the ten biggest clones take up 2.3%. The material sequenced was memory (CD45RO+) CD4+ T cells from blood. The receptors shown here come from a human donor with multiple sclerosis.

This clone was seen a handful of times. This chain links TRBV2 with TRBJ1-6; D is perhaps TRBD1 (5 bases). The CDR3 runs 14 residues. CDR1 SNHLY and CDR2 FYNNEI come from the germline V gene. Trimming cost V 4 bases and J 7 bases, with 11 bases left between them. The CDR3 region is CASSGRAPNSPLHF. In DNA form, the CDR3 reads TGTGCCAGCAGTGGCAGGGCCCCCAATTCACCCCTCCACTTT.

This clone was detected a few times. This rearrangement joins TRBV13 to TRBJ1-3; a weak D match, TRBD1 (5 bases). Trimming stripped 5 bases from V and 0 bases from J, with 14 bases between. Per the germline V gene, CDR1 is PRHDT and CDR2 is FYEKMQ (reference sequence). The CDR3 runs 16 residues. As DNA, the CDR3 is TGTGCCAGCAGCCGGGGGGGGATCGGCTCTGGAAACACCATATATTTT. Its protein product is CASSRGGIGSGNTIYF. Supplemented by reference TRBV13 and TRBJ1-3, the full variable domain reads AAGVIQSPRHLIKEKRETATLKCYPIPRHDTVYWYQQGPGQDPQFLISFYEKMQSDKGSIPDRFSAQQFSDYHSELNMSSLELGDSALYFCASSRGGIGSGNTIYFGEGSWLTVV.

The chain is built from TRBV29-1 and TRBJ1-2, with D tentatively TRBD1 (6 bases). Germline V lookup: CDR1 SQVTM, CDR2 ANQGSEA. V was trimmed by 5 bases and J by 0 bases, leaving 16 bases between them. The CDR3 is made up of 15 amino acids. The CDR3 DNA reads TGCAGCGTTACTACGGACAGATCAACTAACTATGGCTACACCTTC. Translated, it gives CSVTTDRSTNYGYTF. The full variable domain, rest sourced from reference TRBV29-1 and TRBJ1-2, is SAVISQKPSRDICQRGTSLTIQCQVDSQVTMMFWYRQQPGQSLTLIATANQGSEATYESGFVIDKFPISRPNLTFSTLTVSNMSPEDSSIYLCSVTTDRSTNYGYTFGSGTRLTVV.

V gene TRBV5-4 combines with J gene TRBJ2-3; 9 bases match TRBD1. CDR3 length: 15 residues. In germline, CDR1 is SGHNT, CDR2 YYREEE (reference sequence). V was clipped by 3 bases and J by 1 base; unmatched bases: 3. As DNA, the CDR3 is TGTGCCAGCAGCTGGGGACAGGGCCGCACAGATACGCAGTATTTT. This gives the protein CASSWGQGRTDTQYF.

The chain has TRBV2 and TRBJ2-6, with 10 bases aligning to TRBD2. V lost 6 bases to trimming and J lost 0 bases; unmatched junction nucleotides: 5. Germline V lookup: CDR1 SNHLY, CDR2 FYNNEI. This CDR3 spans 17 amino acids. The DNA for the CDR3 is TGTGCCAGCAGGTTCCTAGCGGGAGCCTCTGGGGCCAACGTCCTGACTTTC. It codes for CASRFLAGASGANVLTF.

The genes are TRBV14 and TRBJ2-3, with 9 bases identical to TRBD2. This CDR3 contains 19 residues. J was trimmed by 2 bases and V by 3 bases; bases with no gene match: 15. The germline gives CDR1 SGHDN, CDR2 FVKESK. The DNA for the CDR3 is TGTGCCAGCAGCCAGTGGTGGAGCGGGAGGACTCCACTCACAGATACGCAGTATTTT. Protein: CASSQWWSGRTPLTDTQYF.

The chain joins TRBV14 to TRBJ2-5; no firm D call. The CDR3 spans 15 residues. CDR1 SGHDN and CDR2 FVKESK come from the germline V gene. The V gene lost 1 base and the J gene lost 1 base, with 10 bases spanning the gap. Here the CDR3 reads CASSQVAPGQETQYF. The CDR3 region has the DNA TGTGCCAGCAGCCAAGTTGCACCCGGCCAAGAGACCCAGTACTTC.

This chain joins TRBV12-1 and TRBJ2-3; TRBD1 is the table's D call and was not checked against the DNA. TRBV12-1 represents a pseudogene. This CDR3 has 12 amino acids. CDR3 sequence reads: CASISPGNTQYF. For the CDR3, the DNA is TGTGCCAGCATCTCTCCAGGAAATACGCAGTATTTT.

This clone was counted a single time. At one boundary the junction diverges from the germline segment, which might be a read error. The rearrangement links TRBV29-1 to TRBJ1-2; TRBD1 matches 11 bases. CDR1 is SQVTM and CDR2 is ANQGSEA in the germline V gene. The CDR3 runs 13 residues. DNA for the CDR3: TGCAGCGTTGAAGTTCGGGACAGGGGGTACCCCTTCTTC. Translated, it gives CSVEVRDRGYPFF.

This clone is a singleton in its sample. This chain joins TRBV27 and TRBJ2-6, with D possibly TRBD1 on 6 matching bases. V was cut by 6 bases and J by 1 base, with 19 bases left in between. The germline V gene has CDR1 MNHEY and CDR2 SMNVEV (reference sequence). This CDR3 is built from 18 residues. The CDR3: CASSWDTPLSSGANVLTF. CDR3 sequence (DNA): TGTGCCAGCAGCTGGGACACTCCGTTGTCGTCTGGGGCCAACGTCCTGACTTTC. Based on the CDR3 plus reference TRBV27 and TRBJ2-6, the full variable domain is EAQVTQNPRYLITVTGKKLTVTCSQNMNHEYMSWYRQDPGLGLRQIYYSMNVEVTDKGDVPEGYKVSRKEKRNFPLILESPSPNQTSLYFCASSWDTPLSSGANVLTFGAGSRLTVL.

The chain is built from TRBV19 and TRBJ1-2; 10 bases agree with TRBD1. CDR1 is LNHDA and CDR2 is SQIVND in the germline V gene (reference sequence). The CDR3 is made up of 17 amino acids. J lost 5 bases, V lost 6 bases, and 15 bases had no gene match. CDR3 sequence reads: CASRIFHFGDRGYGYTF. DNA of the CDR3: TGTGCCAGTAGAATATTCCATTTTGGGGACAGGGGATATGGCTACACCTTC.

The chain has TRBV4-2 and TRBJ2-1; 12 bases line up with TRBD2. The CDR3 loop spans 19 amino acids. The junction had 13 bases not matched to a gene; V was cut back by 0 bases and J by 7 bases. Germline V CDR1 and CDR2: LGHNA, YNFKEQ. The CDR3 reads CASSQDLTLAGGPRNEQFF. The CDR3 DNA is TGTGCCAGCAGCCAAGATTTAACTCTAGCGGGAGGGCCGCGGAATGAGCAGTTCTTC.

This clone was seen once. The chain couples TRBV6-1 to TRBJ1-6, with TRBD1 as a possible D gene (5 bases). V dropped 8 bases and J dropped 11 bases, with 16 bases sitting between them. CDR3 length equals 13 residues. Germline V gene sequence: CDR1 MNHNS, CDR2 SASEGT. DNA of the CDR3: TGTGCCAGCGGGAGGGACTTGCGGGCACCCCTCCACTTT. It yields the protein CASGRDLRAPLHF.

V is TRBV14 and J is TRBJ2-6; possibly TRBD2 for D (6 bases). The CDR3 is 16 residues long. Germline-derived CDR1 and CDR2 are SGHDN and FVKESK. Trimming pared 3 bases from V and 2 bases from J, leaving 11 bases between. CDR3 residues: CASSHQWGAGANVLTF. The CDR3 bases are TGTGCCAGCAGCCATCAGTGGGGGGCTGGGGCCAACGTCCTGACTTTC.

V is TRBV29-1 and J is TRBJ2-5; 13 positions match TRBD2. Matching the DNA end better, TRBJ2-7 makes the J call doubtful. The CDR3 extends over 13 amino acids. In germline, CDR1 is SQVTM, CDR2 ANQGSEA. CDR3 DNA sequence: TGCAGCGTGACTAGCGGGAGGTCGATCGAGCAGTACTTC. Translating gives CSVTSGRSIEQYF.

This clone was observed a few times. The CDR3 DNA is TGTGCCAGTAGTAGGGGCACGGGAACAGGGCCTTCCTACGAGCAGTACTTC. Protein sequence: CASSRGTGTGPSYEQYF. The chain joins TRBV19 to TRBJ2-7; possible D gene TRBD1, 6 bases. V lost 4 bases and J lost 1, with 20 bases in between. The CDR3 is 17 residues long. Germline V lookup: CDR1 LNHDA, CDR2 SQIVND (reference sequence).

The chain carries TRBV10-3 and TRBJ1-3; D is ambiguous. The CDR3 totals 14 residues. The V gene lost 6 bases and the J gene lost 0 bases, with 9 bases spanning the gap. In germline, CDR1 is ENHRY, CDR2 SYGVKD. CDR3 sequence (DNA): TGTGCCATCAGCCGGGAGGACTCTGGAAACACCATATATTTT. Its translation: CAISREDSGNTIYF.